This is a list of T cell receptor beta chains from one sample in a study of T cell responses to AZD1222 COVID-19 vaccine. Profiled with immunoSEQ multiplex PCR; TCRdb holds only in-frame clones, not every one. The data contain some 190,000 clones, 85% to 90% of them singletons. The sequencing used peripheral blood, collected on day 0 of AZD1222 vaccination. Receptors originate from an adult in good health. Both conserved end residues are part of each CDR3. The D gene is left open where the match is weak. Not every row has a clone size; where given, it reads once, few, many or a size class.

j_gene: TRBJ1-1
v_gene: TRBV10-3
abundance: -
d_gene: -
len: 12
CDR3nt: TGTGCCATCGGCAGCTTGAACACTGAAGCTTTCTTT
CDR3aa: CAIGSLNTEAFF

j_gene: TRBJ1-6
v_gene: TRBV5-1
abundance: few
d_gene: -
len: 14
CDR3nt: TGCGCCAGCAGCCTAGGTGCGGTTGATTCACCCCTCCACTTT
CDR3aa: CASSLGAVDSPLHF

j_gene: TRBJ1-1
v_gene: TRBV27
abundance: -
d_gene: -
len: 15
CDR3nt: TGTGCCAGCAGTTTAAACTTTGACAGGACAAATGAAGCTTTCTTT
CDR3aa: CASSLNFDRTNEAFF

j_gene: TRBJ2-7
v_gene: TRBV30
abundance: -
d_gene: -
len: 15
CDR3nt: TGTGCCTGGAGCCTAGGACAGTTTCGAGCCTACGAGCAGTACTTC
CDR3aa: CAWSLGQFRAYEQYF

j_gene: TRBJ1-2
v_gene: TRBV10-3
abundance: -
d_gene: -
len: 13
CDR3nt: TGTGCCATCAGTGGATCGGGGGTTGATGGCTACACCTTC
CDR3aa: CAISGSGVDGYTF

j_gene: TRBJ2-5
v_gene: TRBV5-4
abundance: -
d_gene: TRBD2
len: 15
CDR3nt: TGTGCCAGCAGCGTTACAGCGGGGGGGCGAGAGACCCAGTACTTC
CDR3aa: CASSVTAGGRETQYF

j_gene: TRBJ1-2
v_gene: TRBV5-1
abundance: -
d_gene: -
len: 12
CDR3nt: TGCGCCAGCAGCTTGGGGTACTATGGCTACACCTTC
CDR3aa: CASSLGYYGYTF

j_gene: TRBJ1-1
v_gene: TRBV6-5
abundance: -
d_gene: -
len: 13
CDR3nt: TGTGCCAGCAACAGGGATCACACCACTGAAGCTTTCTTT
CDR3aa: CASNRDHTTEAFF

j_gene: TRBJ1-2
v_gene: TRBV28
abundance: -
d_gene: -
len: 15
CDR3nt: TGTGCCAGCAGGCGAAGCGGACAGATGATGGGTGGCTACACCTTC
CDR3aa: CASRRSGQMMGGYTF

j_gene: TRBJ1-2
v_gene: TRBV27
abundance: few
d_gene: -
len: 13
CDR3nt: TGTGCCAGTAGTATGGGCAGGAACTATGGCTACACCTTC
CDR3aa: CASSMGRNYGYTF

j_gene: TRBJ1-2
v_gene: TRBV7-9
abundance: -
d_gene: -
len: 15
CDR3nt: TGTGCCAGCACCGATCAGGTCGGGCGGAACTATGGCTACACCTTC
CDR3aa: CASTDQVGRNYGYTF

j_gene: TRBJ1-5
v_gene: TRBV5-6
abundance: once
d_gene: -
len: 13
CDR3nt: TGTGCCAGCAGCGAGGGCCCAAATCAGCCCCAGCATTTT
CDR3aa: CASSEGPNQPQHF

j_gene: TRBJ1-4
v_gene: TRBV4-1
abundance: -
d_gene: TRBD1
len: 14
CDR3nt: TGCGCCAGCAGCCCCGGGACAGGGAACCAAAAACTGTTTTTT
CDR3aa: CASSPGTGNQKLFF

j_gene: TRBJ2-7
v_gene: TRBV18
abundance: -
d_gene: TRBD1
len: 14
CDR3nt: TGTGCCAGCTCACCAGGGACAGTGACCTACGAGCAGTACTTC
CDR3aa: CASSPGTVTYEQYF

j_gene: TRBJ1-1
v_gene: TRBV28
abundance: -
d_gene: TRBD1
len: 15
CDR3nt: TGTGCCAGCAGGGATACCGGGACAGCGAACACTGAAGCTTTCTTT
CDR3aa: CASRDTGTANTEAFF

j_gene: TRBJ2-7
v_gene: TRBV7-9
abundance: -
d_gene: -
len: 13
CDR3nt: TGTGCCAGCAGCTTTGAGGGGGGGAGCGAGCAGTACTTC
CDR3aa: CASSFEGGSEQYF

j_gene: TRBJ1-6
v_gene: TRBV28
abundance: -
d_gene: -
len: 12
CDR3nt: TGTGCCAGCAGTCCATCGCTTCGGGCCCTCCACTTT
CDR3aa: CASSPSLRALHF

j_gene: TRBJ1-2
v_gene: TRBV14
abundance: -
d_gene: -
len: 18
CDR3nt: TGTGCCAGCAGCCAAGCTCTCCGAGGGGGTATAAGTAACTATGGCTACACCTTC
CDR3aa: CASSQALRGGISNYGYTF

j_gene: TRBJ2-1
v_gene: TRBV5-8
abundance: -
d_gene: TRBD1
len: 16
CDR3nt: TGTGCCAGCAGCTTGGTCATGGGACAGGGGGACAATGAGCAGTTCTTC
CDR3aa: CASSLVMGQGDNEQFF

j_gene: TRBJ1-3
v_gene: TRBV30
abundance: -
d_gene: -
len: 14
CDR3nt: TGTGCCTGGAGTGCGGGAACATCTGGAAACACCATATATTTT
CDR3aa: CAWSAGTSGNTIYF

j_gene: TRBJ2-7
v_gene: TRBV7-9
abundance: -
d_gene: -
len: 12
CDR3nt: TGTGCCGGAGGTCCGGGGCTCTACGAGCAGTACTTC
CDR3aa: CAGGPGLYEQYF

j_gene: TRBJ1-1
v_gene: TRBV6-5
abundance: -
d_gene: -
len: 13
CDR3nt: TGTGCCAGCAGAAACAGACTGAACACTGAAGCTTTCTTT
CDR3aa: CASRNRLNTEAFF

j_gene: TRBJ1-6
v_gene: TRBV4-3
abundance: -
d_gene: -
len: 16
CDR3nt: TGCGCCAGCAGCCAAGATGTGACAGGCAGGAATTCACCCCTCCACTTT
CDR3aa: CASSQDVTGRNSPLHF

j_gene: TRBJ1-1
v_gene: TRBV5-5
abundance: -
d_gene: -
len: 15
CDR3nt: TGTGCCAGCAGCTGGGGGGCAAGGGTTGGCACTGAAGCTTTCTTT
CDR3aa: CASSWGARVGTEAFF

j_gene: TRBJ1-3
v_gene: TRBV2
abundance: few
d_gene: -
len: 16
CDR3nt: TGTGCCAGCAGTGAGTTGGTGACAGCCTCTGGAAACACCATATATTTT
CDR3aa: CASSELVTASGNTIYF

j_gene: TRBJ2-7
v_gene: TRBV7-6
abundance: -
d_gene: TRBD1
len: 13
CDR3nt: TGTGCCAGCAGCTCGCAGGGGGCCCACGAGCAGTACTTC
CDR3aa: CASSSQGAHEQYF

j_gene: TRBJ2-2
v_gene: TRBV19
abundance: -
d_gene: -
len: 18
CDR3nt: TGTGCCAGTAGTATAGGTGGCAGGGCATACGCGAACACCGGGGAGCTGTTTTTT
CDR3aa: CASSIGGRAYANTGELFF

j_gene: TRBJ1-4
v_gene: TRBV19
abundance: once
d_gene: TRBD1
len: 18
CDR3nt: TGTGCCAGTAGTCCCCGGGACAGGGCCTATGCAACTAATGAAAAACTGTTTTTT
CDR3aa: CASSPRDRAYATNEKLFF

j_gene: TRBJ2-1
v_gene: TRBV7-9
abundance: -
d_gene: TRBD1
len: 15
CDR3nt: TGTGCCAGCAGCTCCGGACAGGGTCATTACAATGAGCAGTTCTTC
CDR3aa: CASSSGQGHYNEQFF

j_gene: TRBJ2-3
v_gene: TRBV11-1
abundance: -
d_gene: -
len: 14
CDR3nt: TGTGCCAGCAGCTTACTTAAGGGCCCCGATACGCAGTATTTT
CDR3aa: CASSLLKGPDTQYF

j_gene: TRBJ2-5
v_gene: TRBV21-1
abundance: -
d_gene: -
len: 19
CDR3nt: TGTGCCAGCAGCTCCTCGGGCTTGGCGGGGACAGGGGGCCAAGAGACCCAGTACTTC
CDR3aa: CASSSSGLAGTGGQETQYF

j_gene: TRBJ2-2
v_gene: TRBV5-1
abundance: -
d_gene: -
len: 16
CDR3nt: TGCGCCAGCAGCTTGGTCGGGGGTCTTCGCACCGGGGAGCTGTTTTTT
CDR3aa: CASSLVGGLRTGELFF

j_gene: TRBJ2-7
v_gene: TRBV28
abundance: few
d_gene: -
len: 14
CDR3nt: TGTGCCAGCAGTTATGAGGGGCCGGGATACGAGCAGTACTTC
CDR3aa: CASSYEGPGYEQYF

j_gene: TRBJ2-2
v_gene: TRBV5-1
abundance: -
d_gene: TRBD2
len: 16
CDR3nt: TGCGCCAGCAGCTCCGGGACTAGCGGGACGGTGGGGGAGCTGTTTTTT
CDR3aa: CASSSGTSGTVGELFF

j_gene: TRBJ2-7
v_gene: TRBV29-1
abundance: -
d_gene: -
len: 11
CDR3nt: TGCAGCGTTGGGCGTGGTTACGAGCAGTACTTC
CDR3aa: CSVGRGYEQYF

j_gene: TRBJ1-2
v_gene: TRBV7-2
abundance: -
d_gene: -
len: 16
CDR3nt: TGTGCCAGCAGCTTTTCCAACACGCAGCTTAACTATGGCTACACCTTC
CDR3aa: CASSFSNTQLNYGYTF

j_gene: TRBJ2-7
v_gene: TRBV6-5
abundance: -
d_gene: -
len: 14
CDR3nt: TGTGCCAGCAGAAAAAGGGAGTTTACCTACGAGCAGTACTTC
CDR3aa: CASRKREFTYEQYF

j_gene: TRBJ2-1
v_gene: TRBV27
abundance: -
d_gene: TRBD2
len: 14
CDR3nt: TGTGCCAGCAAGAGACTAGCGGGAAACAATGAGCAGTTCTTC
CDR3aa: CASKRLAGNNEQFF

j_gene: TRBJ2-1
v_gene: TRBV7-3
abundance: -
d_gene: -
len: 15
CDR3nt: TGTGCCAGCAGCCCGACCGGGGCGCCCTACAATGAGCAGTTCTTC
CDR3aa: CASSPTGAPYNEQFF

j_gene: TRBJ1-3
v_gene: TRBV30
abundance: -
d_gene: TRBD1
len: 13
CDR3nt: TGTGCCTGGGGGACAGGGTGGAGAAACACCATATATTTT
CDR3aa: CAWGTGWRNTIYF

j_gene: TRBJ2-1
v_gene: TRBV11-3
abundance: -
d_gene: TRBD1
len: 16
CDR3nt: TGTGCCAGCAGCTCAAGGACAGGGGACCCTAGGGTAGAGCAGTTCTTC
CDR3aa: CASSSRTGDPRVEQFF

j_gene: TRBJ2-1
v_gene: TRBV19
abundance: -
d_gene: -
len: 14
CDR3nt: TGTGCCAGTAGTATAGGAGCAGCCTACAATGAGCAGTTCTTC
CDR3aa: CASSIGAAYNEQFF

j_gene: TRBJ2-7
v_gene: TRBV7-2
abundance: -
d_gene: -
len: 14
CDR3nt: TGTGCCAGCAGTCCTAGGTCCCTGGGTTACGAGCAGTACTTC
CDR3aa: CASSPRSLGYEQYF

j_gene: TRBJ2-3
v_gene: TRBV6-5
abundance: -
d_gene: -
len: 14
CDR3nt: TGTGCCAGCAGCATCGACACAAGCACAGATACGCAGTATTTT
CDR3aa: CASSIDTSTDTQYF

j_gene: TRBJ1-3
v_gene: TRBV7-9
abundance: -
d_gene: -
len: 16
CDR3nt: TGTGCCAGCAGCTTCATTTCCTTCGACGCTGGAAACACCATATATTTT
CDR3aa: CASSFISFDAGNTIYF

j_gene: TRBJ1-5
v_gene: TRBV28
abundance: -
d_gene: -
len: 14
CDR3nt: TGTGCCAGCATAAGGGGTAATAGCAATCAGCCCCAGCATTTT
CDR3aa: CASIRGNSNQPQHF

j_gene: TRBJ2-5
v_gene: TRBV6-2/TRBV6-3
abundance: -
d_gene: TRBD2
len: 15
CDR3nt: TGTGCCAGCAGTTACGGCACTAGCGGGAGCGAGACCCAGTACTTC
CDR3aa: CASSYGTSGSETQYF

j_gene: TRBJ1-3
v_gene: TRBV2
abundance: -
d_gene: TRBD1
len: 14
CDR3nt: TGTGCCAGCAGCACAGGGACAGGGCGGAACACCATATATTTT
CDR3aa: CASSTGTGRNTIYF

j_gene: TRBJ2-7
v_gene: TRBV5-1
abundance: -
d_gene: -
len: 12
CDR3nt: TGCGCCAGCAGCTTGGCAGGTCGCGAGCAGTACTTC
CDR3aa: CASSLAGREQYF

j_gene: TRBJ1-4
v_gene: TRBV27
abundance: few
d_gene: -
len: 14
CDR3nt: TGTGCCAGCAGCCTAGTCGGGAGGAATGAAAAACTGTTTTTT
CDR3aa: CASSLVGRNEKLFF

j_gene: TRBJ2-2
v_gene: TRBV9
abundance: -
d_gene: TRBD1
len: 16
CDR3nt: TGTGCCAGCAGCCCCCGGACAGGGAAAAACACCGGGGAGCTGTTTTTT
CDR3aa: CASSPRTGKNTGELFF

j_gene: TRBJ2-3
v_gene: TRBV6-5
abundance: -
d_gene: -
len: 11
CDR3nt: TGTGCCAGCAGTACCGGGACCCGGCAGTATTTT
CDR3aa: CASSTGTRQYF

j_gene: TRBJ1-6
v_gene: TRBV6-6
abundance: -
d_gene: -
len: 16
CDR3nt: TGTGCCAGCACCATGCTATTAGGACAATATAATTCACCCCTCCACTTT
CDR3aa: CASTMLLGQYNSPLHF

j_gene: TRBJ2-7
v_gene: TRBV3-1/TRBV3-2
abundance: -
d_gene: TRBD2
len: 16
CDR3nt: TGTGCCAGCAGCCCCCTAACTAGCGGGGGGGCCTACGAGCAGTACTTC
CDR3aa: CASSPLTSGGAYEQYF

j_gene: TRBJ1-2
v_gene: TRBV28
abundance: -
d_gene: -
len: 16
CDR3nt: TGTGCCAGCAGTTCGTCGCCAGGGTGGACGTCTTATGGCTACACCTTC
CDR3aa: CASSSSPGWTSYGYTF

j_gene: TRBJ1-5
v_gene: TRBV18
abundance: -
d_gene: TRBD1
len: 16
CDR3nt: TGTGCCAGCTCACCCCGGACAGGGGATGGCAATCAGCCCCAGCATTTT
CDR3aa: CASSPRTGDGNQPQHF